These 12 T cell receptor beta chains share one sample of origin, sequenced in a study of blood T cells in healthy people across ages. A J-beta primer mix and a sample-barcoded 5' primer were used in a second PCR of roughly 7 to 12 cycles. TCRdb itself ran the 5' RACE reads through MiXCR, one entry per CDR3 protein. Of roughly 1.9 million distinct CDR3 sequences in the sample, 30% to 40% were seen once. Material: blood. The receptors shown here come from a human donor in good health.

This clonotype was found a few times. Written as DNA, the CDR3 is TGTGCCAGCAGGTTGACAGGGTTCAACTATGGCTACACCTTC. Protein product: CASRLTGFNYGYTF. This chain links TRBV27 with TRBJ1-2; 7 positions match TRBD1. V was clipped by 6 bases and J by 2 bases; unmatched bases: 6. The CDR3 covers 14 residues. Germline loops: CDR1 MNHEY, CDR2 SMNVEV (reference sequence).

The chain combines TRBV7-2 with TRBJ2-5; D gene uncertain. There are 13 residues in the CDR3. Germline-derived CDR1 and CDR2 are SGHTA and FQGNSA. Trimming shortened V by 6 bases and J by 2 bases, and 10 bases separated the two germline ends. The CDR3 DNA sequence: TGTGCCAGCAGTAGAATCTCTCAAGAGACCCAGTACTTC. This encodes CASSRISQETQYF.

This clonotype was seen a handful of times. This chain uses TRBV29-1 with TRBJ2-3; 7 bases are a match to TRBD1. This CDR3 region has 23 residues. V lost 4 bases and J lost 3; bases outside the gene matches: 34. Germline CDR1 SQVTM, CDR2 ANQGSEA. CDR3 nucleotide sequence: TGCAGCGTTGTGGGAAGAAGACTAAACACTTATAGGGACAGTCCTAGGACAACAGATACGCAGTATTTT. Protein: CSVVGRRLNTYRDSPRTTDTQYF.

The chain is built from TRBV20-1 and TRBJ2-3; D unclear. Per germline, CDR1 DFQATT and CDR2 SNEGSKA (reference sequence). The V gene lost 6 bases and the J gene lost 6 bases, with 16 bases spanning the gap. The CDR3 is 13 residues long. The DNA for the CDR3 is TGCAGTGCGGTTCAGGCCTCCCACGATACGCAGTATTTT. It specifies CSAVQASHDTQYF.

Concerning this clonotype itself: An end of the junction differs from the germline gene, which may be a read error. The genes are TRBV11-2 and TRBJ2-1, with D perhaps TRBD1 (5 bases). The germline V gene encodes CDR1 SGHAT and CDR2 FQNNGV. CDR3 size: 13 residues. In DNA form, the CDR3 reads TGTGCCGGCAGCCCTATACAGGACAATGAGCAGTTCTTC. Translating it yields CAGSPIQDNEQFF.

The chain uses TRBV5-1 and TRBJ2-7; 9 bases are a match to TRBD1. With V trimmed by 4 bases and J by 3 bases, 11 bases remained unmatched. The CDR3 contains 16 residues. Germline CDR1 is SGHRS and CDR2 is YFSETQ. CDR3 amino acids: CASSANSGTGNYEQYF. For the CDR3, the DNA is TGCGCCAGCAGCGCCAACTCCGGGACAGGGAACTACGAGCAGTACTTC.

The rearrangement joins TRBV12-5 to TRBJ2-1; D is unclear. The CDR3 has 13 residues. Germline loops: CDR1 LGHNT, CDR2 FRNRAP. V was cut by 4 bases and J by 6 bases, with 10 bases left in between. Written as DNA, the CDR3 is TGTGCTAGTGGTTCGGGCTGGGGCAATGAGCAGTTCTTC. This translates into CASGSGWGNEQFF.

The chain uses TRBV15 and TRBJ1-5; D ambiguous. CDR1 is LNHNV, CDR2 YYDKDF, per germline (reference sequence). Trimming took 1 base from V and 9 from J, leaving 19 bases between them. This CDR3 is 16 amino acids long. CDR3: CATSRGVKEFHRPQHF. The CDR3 DNA sequence: TGTGCCACCAGCAGAGGGGTAAAGGAGTTCCATCGGCCCCAGCATTTT.

In this sample, this clonotype turned up a few times. CDR3 sequence reads: CASSHRLAEDTQYF. The CDR3 DNA reads as TGCGCCAGCAGCCATAGACTAGCGGAAGATACGCAGTATTTT. The chain uses TRBV4-3 and TRBJ2-3, with TRBD2 matching over 9 bases. V lost 3 bases and J lost 5; bases outside the gene matches: 3. Germline CDR1 is LGHNA and CDR2 is YSLEER. This CDR3 has 14 residues.

The rearrangement links TRBV24-1 to TRBJ2-7; 10 positions match TRBD1. Per the germline V gene, CDR1 is KGHDR and CDR2 is SFDVKD. The CDR3 runs 13 residues. The V and J ends lost 6 bases and 7 bases, in that order; junction bases with no gene match: 5. CDR3 in amino acids: CATSRDRGREQYF. CDR3 nucleotide sequence: TGTGCCACCAGTCGGGACAGGGGAAGGGAGCAGTACTTC.

Of note for this clonotype: This sequence may be a read error, since a much larger clone differs from it by one base. V and J are TRBV29-1 and TRBJ2-4; 8 bases are shared with TRBD1. The ends lost 5 bases at V and 13 bases at J; junction bases unmatched: 16. The germline V gene encodes CDR1 SQVTM and CDR2 ANQGSEA. CDR3 size: 14 residues. The CDR3: CSVYRQGAQNEQYF. CDR3 in DNA: TGCAGCGTTTATAGGCAGGGGGCGCAAAATGAGCAGTACTTC.

The rearrangement links TRBV20-1 to TRBJ2-5; 8 bases fit TRBD2. Gene TRBJ2-7 matches the end of the DNA better, so the J call may be wrong. Per germline, CDR1 DFQATT and CDR2 SNEGSKA (reference sequence). This CDR3 comprises 12 residues. CDR3 loop: CSGSSGEYEQYF. The CDR3 coding sequence is TGCAGTGGGAGTAGCGGGGAGTACGAGCAGTACTTC.